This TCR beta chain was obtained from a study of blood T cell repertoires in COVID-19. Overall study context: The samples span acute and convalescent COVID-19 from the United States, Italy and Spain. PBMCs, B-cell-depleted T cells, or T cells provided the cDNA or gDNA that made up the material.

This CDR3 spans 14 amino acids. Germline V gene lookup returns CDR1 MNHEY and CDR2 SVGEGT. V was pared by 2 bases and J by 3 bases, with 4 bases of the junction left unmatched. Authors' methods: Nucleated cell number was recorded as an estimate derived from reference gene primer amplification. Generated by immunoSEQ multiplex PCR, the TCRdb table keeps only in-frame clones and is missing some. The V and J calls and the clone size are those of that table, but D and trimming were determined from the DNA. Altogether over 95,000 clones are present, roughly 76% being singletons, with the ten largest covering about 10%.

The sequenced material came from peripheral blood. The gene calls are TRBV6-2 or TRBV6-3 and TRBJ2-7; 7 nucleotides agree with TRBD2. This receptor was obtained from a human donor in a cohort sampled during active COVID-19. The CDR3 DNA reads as TGTGCCAGCAGTTACGCCCAGCGGGACTACGAGCAGTACTTC. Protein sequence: CASSYAQRDYEQYF.